The entry below gives a single T cell receptor beta chain sequence along with its context. Enrolled during active infection, Seattle patients were then followed longitudinally. The V and J ends lost 11 bases and 5 bases, in that order; junction bases with no gene match: 8. Germline lookup yields CDR1 MNHEY and CDR2 SVGAGI. This CDR3 comprises 14 residues. Data came from immunoSEQ multiplex PCR; TCRdb stores just in-frame clones and leaves some out. The profile shows 390,000 or so clones, about 89% of them singletons. This specimen belongs to a study of blood T cell repertoires in COVID-19. Study background: From T cells, B-cell-depleted T cells, or PBMCs came the material, which was cDNA or gDNA.

The TCR originated in a woman aged 25-40 years with COVID-19, enrolled during active disease. V is TRBV6-5 and J is TRBJ2-2, with 10 nucleotides matching TRBD2. Sample: peripheral blood. The CDR3 sequence: CAVSLAGNTGELFF. DNA for the CDR3: TGTGCCGTCTCACTAGCGGGAAATACCGGGGAGCTGTTTTTT.